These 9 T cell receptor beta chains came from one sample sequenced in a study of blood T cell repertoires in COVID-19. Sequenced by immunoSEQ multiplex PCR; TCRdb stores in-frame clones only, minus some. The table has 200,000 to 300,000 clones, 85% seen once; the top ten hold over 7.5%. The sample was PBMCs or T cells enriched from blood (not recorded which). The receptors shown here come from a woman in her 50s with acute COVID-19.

Here the CDR3 reads CASSPGGGNNEQFF. CDR3 DNA: TGTGCCAGCAGCCCCGGGGGGGGTAACAATGAGCAGTTCTTC. The chain couples TRBV9 to TRBJ2-1, with TRBD2 identical over 8 bases. The CDR3 loop spans 14 amino acids. V lost 4 bases and J lost 5; bases outside the gene matches: 5. CDR1 SGDLS and CDR2 YYNGEE come from the germline V gene.

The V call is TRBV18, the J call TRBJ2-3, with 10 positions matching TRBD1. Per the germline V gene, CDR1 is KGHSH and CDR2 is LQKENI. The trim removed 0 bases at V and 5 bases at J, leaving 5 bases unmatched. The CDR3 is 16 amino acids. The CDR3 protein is CASSPPGTGVVDTQYF. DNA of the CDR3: TGTGCCAGCTCACCACCCGGGACAGGGGTGGTAGATACGCAGTATTTT.

CDR3 sequence (DNA): TGTGCCAGCAGCTTGTGGGGGGGACCTTCGGGGACTGAAGCTTTCTTT. This translates into CASSLWGGPSGTEAFF. The rearrangement links TRBV5-8 to TRBJ1-1, with a weak D call TRBD1 (5 bases). The CDR3 length is 16 residues. Germline V gene lookup returns CDR1 SGHTS and CDR2 YDEGEE. V gave up 1 base and J gave up 5 bases, with 18 bases separating them.

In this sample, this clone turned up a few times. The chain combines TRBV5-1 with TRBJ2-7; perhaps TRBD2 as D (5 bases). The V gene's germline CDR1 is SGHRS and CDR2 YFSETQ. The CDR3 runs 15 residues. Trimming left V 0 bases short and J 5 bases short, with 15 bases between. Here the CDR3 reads CASSLAGGSGHEQYF. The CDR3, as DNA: TGCGCCAGCAGCTTGGCCGGCGGGTCGGGCCACGAGCAGTACTTC.

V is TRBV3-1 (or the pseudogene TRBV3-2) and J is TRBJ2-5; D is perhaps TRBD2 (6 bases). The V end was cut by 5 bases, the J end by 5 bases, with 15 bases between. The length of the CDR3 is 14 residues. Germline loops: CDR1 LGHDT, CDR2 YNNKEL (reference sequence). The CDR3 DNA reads TGTGCCAGCAGCGTGACTAGGACCGCGGAGACCCAGTACTTC. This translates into CASSVTRTAETQYF.

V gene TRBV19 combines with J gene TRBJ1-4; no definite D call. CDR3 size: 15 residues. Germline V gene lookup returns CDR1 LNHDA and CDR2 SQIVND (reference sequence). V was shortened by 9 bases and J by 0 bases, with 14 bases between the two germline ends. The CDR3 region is CASRLDRSTNEKLFF. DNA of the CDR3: TGTGCCAGCCGCCTCGATCGGTCAACTAATGAAAAACTGTTTTTT. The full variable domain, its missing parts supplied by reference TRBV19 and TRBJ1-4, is DGGITQSPKYLFRKEGQNVTLSCEQNLNHDAMYWYRQDPGQGLRLIYYSQIVNDFQKGDIAEGYSVSREKKESFPLTVTSAQKNPTAFYLCASRLDRSTNEKLFFGSGTQLSVL.

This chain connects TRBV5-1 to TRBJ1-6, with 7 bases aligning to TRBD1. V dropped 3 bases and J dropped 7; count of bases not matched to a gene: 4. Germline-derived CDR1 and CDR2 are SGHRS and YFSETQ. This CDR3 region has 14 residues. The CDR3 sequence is CASSWDSWNSPLHF. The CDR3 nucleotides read TGCGCCAGCAGCTGGGACAGCTGGAATTCACCCCTCCACTTT.

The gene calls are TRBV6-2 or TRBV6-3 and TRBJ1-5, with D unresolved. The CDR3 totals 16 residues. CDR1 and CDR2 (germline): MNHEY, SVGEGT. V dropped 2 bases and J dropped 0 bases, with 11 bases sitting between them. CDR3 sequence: CASSYRSGSSNQPQHF. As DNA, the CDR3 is TGTGCCAGCAGTTACCGTTCTGGGAGTAGCAATCAGCCCCAGCATTTT.

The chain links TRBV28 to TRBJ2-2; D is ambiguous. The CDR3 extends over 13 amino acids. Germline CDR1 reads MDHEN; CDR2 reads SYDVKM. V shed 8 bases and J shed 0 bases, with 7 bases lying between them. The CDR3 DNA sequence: TGTGCCAGCTTAGAGTCGAACACCGGGGAGCTGTTTTTT. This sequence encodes CASLESNTGELFF.